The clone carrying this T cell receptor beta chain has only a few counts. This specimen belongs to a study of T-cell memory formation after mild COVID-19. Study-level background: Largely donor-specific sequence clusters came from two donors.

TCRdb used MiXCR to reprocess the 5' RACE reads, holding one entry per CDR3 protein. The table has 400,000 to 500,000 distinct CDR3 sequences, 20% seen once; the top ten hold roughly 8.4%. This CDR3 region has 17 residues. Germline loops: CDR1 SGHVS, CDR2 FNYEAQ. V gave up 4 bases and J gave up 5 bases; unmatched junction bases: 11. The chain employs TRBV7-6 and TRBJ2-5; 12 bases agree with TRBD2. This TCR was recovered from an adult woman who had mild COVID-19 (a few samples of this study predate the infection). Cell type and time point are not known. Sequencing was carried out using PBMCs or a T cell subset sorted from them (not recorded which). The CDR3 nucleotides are TGTGCCAGCAGCTCCGACCGGCTAGCGGGGGGGCAGGAGACCCAGTACTTC. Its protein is CASSSDRLAGGQETQYF.